The rows below give T cell receptor beta chains drawn from one sample of a study of Graves' ophthalmopathy and Graves' hyperthyroidism. From the multiplex PCR reads, TCRdb called clonotypes with MiXCR, one entry per CDR3 protein. The sample contains about 400,000 distinct CDR3 sequences, 21% of which appear only once. The sequencing sample was made of peripheral blood. These receptors were taken from a woman between 18 and 30 years old with stable Graves' hyperthyroidism. The CDR3 runs from the conserved cysteine through the conserved F or W.

len	v_gene	j_gene	CDR3aa
16	TRBV4-2	TRBJ1-5	CASSQAGGGSNQPQHF
16	TRBV6-2/TRBV6-3	TRBJ2-4	CASSWWTSGPKSIQYF
12	TRBV6-5	TRBJ2-7	CASSYPQKEQYF
15	TRBV20-1	TRBJ2-7	CSAIKGASGSYEQYF
16	TRBV11-2	TRBJ1-5	CASSSGRQFSNQPQHF
14	TRBV19	TRBJ1-2	CASTLGQGNYGYTF
16	TRBV11-2	TRBJ2-7	CASSLGWTGESYEQYF
15	TRBV9	TRBJ1-3	CASSVWEESGNTIYF
15	TRBV7-9	TRBJ1-1	CASSLSAGDKLEAFF
14	TRBV4-2	TRBJ2-5	CASSHVGPQETQYF
14	TRBV6-2/TRBV6-3	TRBJ1-2	CACKRDRNLYGYTF
13	TRBV12-3/TRBV12-4	TRBJ1-2	CASSLRARYGYTF
14	TRBV5-1	TRBJ1-1	CASGDRSGGTEAFF
12	TRBV2	TRBJ2-5	CASSVGGETQYF
14	TRBV6-4	TRBJ2-2	CASSDRASPGELFF
16	TRBV10-3	TRBJ2-7	CAISELSRTGGYEQYF
14	TRBV10-3	TRBJ1-2	CAISDIGQGGGYTF
16	TRBV20-1	TRBJ2-5	CSASPRQSVSRETQYF
18	TRBV12-3/TRBV12-4	TRBJ1-5	CASSRDRGRGVGNQPQHF
14	TRBV2	TRBJ1-6	CASSENGGGSPLHF
14	TRBV30	TRBJ1-3	CAWNRGTSGNTIYF
13	TRBV7-2	TRBJ1-1	CASSRPGSPEAFF
13	TRBV6-4	TRBJ1-1	CASSDAKNTEAFF
14	TRBV28	TRBJ2-7	CASSGAGNTYEQYF
15	TRBV5-6	TRBJ1-5	CASSQWDRADQPQHF
15	TRBV28	TRBJ2-5	CASSSWTGYRETQYF
15	TRBV7-3	TRBJ2-2	CASSLNSVRVGELFF
14	TRBV19	TRBJ1-1	CASYEGQRNTEAFF
16	TRBV7-6	TRBJ1-1	CASSLGLEFRSTEAFF
15	TRBV12-3/TRBV12-4	TRBJ1-1	CASRDRDGVNTEAFF
13	TRBV6-2/TRBV6-3	TRBJ2-7	CASSVGSVYEQYF
14	TRBV18	TRBJ1-2	CASSPGQYNYGYTF
15	TRBV19	TRBJ2-7	CASSNTPTGFHEQYF
13	TRBV29-1	TRBJ1-1	CSVGGGPNTEAFF
17	TRBV6-5	TRBJ2-7	CASSYQRPAGISYEQYF
14	TRBV5-1	TRBJ2-3	CASSLEGPTDTQYF
11	TRBV20-1	TRBJ1-2	CSARVNRGYTF
15	TRBV12-3/TRBV12-4	TRBJ1-5	CASTPGGSRVQPQHF